The following is a T cell receptor beta chain sequence with its context. This record belongs to a study of cytomegalovirus exposure and HLA in healthy donors. For the study at large: In terms of ancestry, the Caucasian-associated cluster contained around 79% of the approximately 400 genotyped donors.

The PCR contained 60 Vbeta and 13 Jbeta primers. Libraries were prepared by immunoSEQ multiplex PCR; TCRdb keeps only in-frame clonotypes and omits some of them. Among tens of thousands of clones listed, roughly 66% were seen once. Healthy bone marrow donors supplied every sample. V lost 4 bases and J 2 bases, leaving 17 bases between the germline ends. The CDR3 totals 16 residues. Germline-derived CDR1 and CDR2 are PRHDT and FYEKMQ (reference sequence). The V gene is TRBV13, the J gene TRBJ1-2, with D maybe TRBD1 (6 bases). The clonotype comes from a man aged 25 to 40 in good health and CMV-seronegative. Sequenced sample: PBMCs. In DNA, the CDR3 is TGTGCCAGCAGCTCGACCGACAGGTTGGGGAACTATGGCTACACCTTC. This sequence encodes CASSSTDRLGNYGYTF.